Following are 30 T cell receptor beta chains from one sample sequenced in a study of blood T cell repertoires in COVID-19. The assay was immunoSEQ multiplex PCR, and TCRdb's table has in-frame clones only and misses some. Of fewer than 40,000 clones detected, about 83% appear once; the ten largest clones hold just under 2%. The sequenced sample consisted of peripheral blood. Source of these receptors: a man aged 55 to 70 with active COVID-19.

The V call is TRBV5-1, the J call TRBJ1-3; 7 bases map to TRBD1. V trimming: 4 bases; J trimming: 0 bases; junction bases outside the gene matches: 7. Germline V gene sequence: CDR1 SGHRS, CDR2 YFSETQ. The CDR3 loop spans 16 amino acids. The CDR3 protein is CASSITTGSSGNTIYF. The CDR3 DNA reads TGCGCCAGCAGCATTACGACAGGGAGCTCTGGAAACACCATATATTTT.

Here the CDR3 DNA reads TGTGCCAGCAGCCGCGGGACGGCGAGCTCCTACGAGCAGTACTTC. It yields the protein CASSRGTASSYEQYF. The chain links TRBV7-2 to TRBJ2-7; D is perhaps TRBD2 (6 bases). This CDR3 is 15 amino acids long. Trimming stripped 5 bases from V and 0 bases from J, with 14 bases between. Germline V CDR1 and CDR2: SGHTA, FQGNSA.

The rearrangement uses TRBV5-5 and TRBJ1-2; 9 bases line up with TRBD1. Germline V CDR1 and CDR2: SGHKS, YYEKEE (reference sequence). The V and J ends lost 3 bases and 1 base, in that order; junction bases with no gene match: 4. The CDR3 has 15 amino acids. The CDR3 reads CASSSLTGGNYGYTF. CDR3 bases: TGTGCCAGCAGCTCCTTGACAGGGGGTAACTATGGCTACACCTTC.

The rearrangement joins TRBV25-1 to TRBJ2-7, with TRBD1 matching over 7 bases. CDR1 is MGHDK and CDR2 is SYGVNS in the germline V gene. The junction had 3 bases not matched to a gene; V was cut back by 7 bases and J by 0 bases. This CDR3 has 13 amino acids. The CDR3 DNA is TGTGCCAGCAAGCGGACAGGCTCCTACGAGCAGTACTTC. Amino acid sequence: CASKRTGSYEQYF.

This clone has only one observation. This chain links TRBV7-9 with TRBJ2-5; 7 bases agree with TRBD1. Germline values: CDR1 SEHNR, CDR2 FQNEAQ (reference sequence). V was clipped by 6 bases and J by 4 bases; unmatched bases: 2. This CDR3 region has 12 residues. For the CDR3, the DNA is TGTGCCAGCAGATCAGGGGGAGAGACCCAGTACTTC. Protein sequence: CASRSGGETQYF.

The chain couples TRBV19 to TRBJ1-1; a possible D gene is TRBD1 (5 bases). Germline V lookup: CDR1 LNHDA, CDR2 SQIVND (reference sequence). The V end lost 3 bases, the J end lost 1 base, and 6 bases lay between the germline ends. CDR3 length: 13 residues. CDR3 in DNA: TGTGCCAGTAGTATTGGGGCGAACACTGAAGCTTTCTTT. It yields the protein CASSIGANTEAFF. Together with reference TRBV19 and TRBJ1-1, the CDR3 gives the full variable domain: DGGITQSPKYLFRKEGQNVTLSCEQNLNHDAMYWYRQDPGQGLRLIYYSQIVNDFQKGDIAEGYSVSREKKESFPLTVTSAQKNPTAFYLCASSIGANTEAFFGQGTRLTVV.

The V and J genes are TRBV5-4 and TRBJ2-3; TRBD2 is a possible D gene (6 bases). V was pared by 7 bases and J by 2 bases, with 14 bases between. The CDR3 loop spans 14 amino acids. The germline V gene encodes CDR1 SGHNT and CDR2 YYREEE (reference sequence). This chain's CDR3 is CASSPEGLTDTQYF. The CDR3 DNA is TGTGCCAGCTCCCCGGAGGGACTCACAGATACGCAGTATTTT.

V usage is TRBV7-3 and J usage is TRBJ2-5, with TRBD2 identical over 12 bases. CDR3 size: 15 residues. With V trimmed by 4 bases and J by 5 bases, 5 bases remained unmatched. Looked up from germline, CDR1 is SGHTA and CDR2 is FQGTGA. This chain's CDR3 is CASSWTSGDYETQYF. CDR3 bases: TGTGCCAGCAGCTGGACTAGCGGGGACTACGAGACCCAGTACTTC. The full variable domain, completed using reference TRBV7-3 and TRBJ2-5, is GAGVSQTPSNKVTEKGKYVELRCDPISGHTALYWYRQSLGQGPEFLIYFQGTGAADDSGLPNDRFFAVRPEGSVSTLKIQRTERGDSAVYLCASSWTSGDYETQYFGPGTRLLVL.

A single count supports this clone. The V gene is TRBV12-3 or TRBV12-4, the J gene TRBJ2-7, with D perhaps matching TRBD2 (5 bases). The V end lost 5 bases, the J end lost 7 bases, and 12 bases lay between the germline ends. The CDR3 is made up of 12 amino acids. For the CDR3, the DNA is TGTGCCAGCAGTCTTACTCGCGGGGAGCAGTACTTC. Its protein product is CASSLTRGEQYF.

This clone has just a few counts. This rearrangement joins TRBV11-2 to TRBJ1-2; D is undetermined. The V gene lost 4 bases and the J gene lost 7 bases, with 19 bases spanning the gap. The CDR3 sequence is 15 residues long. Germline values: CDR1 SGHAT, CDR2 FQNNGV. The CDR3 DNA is TGTGCCAGCAGCTCTTATCCCGACACCCCGCCTGGCTACACCTTC. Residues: CASSSYPDTPPGYTF.

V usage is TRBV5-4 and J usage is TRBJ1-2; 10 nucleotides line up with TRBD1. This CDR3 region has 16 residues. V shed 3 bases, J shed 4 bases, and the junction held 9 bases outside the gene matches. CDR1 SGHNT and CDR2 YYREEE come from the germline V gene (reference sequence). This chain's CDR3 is CASSSRDRGDAYGYTF. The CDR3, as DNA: TGTGCCAGCAGCTCCCGGGACAGGGGAGACGCCTATGGCTACACCTTC.

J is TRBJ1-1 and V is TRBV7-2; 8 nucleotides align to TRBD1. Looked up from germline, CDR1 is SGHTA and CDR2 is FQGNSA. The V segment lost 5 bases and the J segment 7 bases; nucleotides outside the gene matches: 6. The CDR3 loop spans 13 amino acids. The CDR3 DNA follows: TGTGCCAGCAGCCCCGACAGGGGTAATGAAGCTTTCTTT. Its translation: CASSPDRGNEAFF.

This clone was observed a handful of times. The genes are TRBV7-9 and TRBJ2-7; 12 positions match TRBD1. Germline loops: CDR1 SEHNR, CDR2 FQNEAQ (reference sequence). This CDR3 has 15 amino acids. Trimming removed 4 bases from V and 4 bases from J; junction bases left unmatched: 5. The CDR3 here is CASSWPGQGAYEQYF. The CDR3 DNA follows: TGTGCCAGCAGCTGGCCGGGACAGGGGGCTTACGAGCAGTACTTC.

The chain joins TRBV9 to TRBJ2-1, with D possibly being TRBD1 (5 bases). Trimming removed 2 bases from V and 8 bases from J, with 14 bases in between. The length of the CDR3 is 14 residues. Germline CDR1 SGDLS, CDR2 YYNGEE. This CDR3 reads CASSVGHTDDEQFF. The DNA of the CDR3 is TGTGCCAGCAGCGTCGGACATACCGATGATGAGCAGTTCTTC.

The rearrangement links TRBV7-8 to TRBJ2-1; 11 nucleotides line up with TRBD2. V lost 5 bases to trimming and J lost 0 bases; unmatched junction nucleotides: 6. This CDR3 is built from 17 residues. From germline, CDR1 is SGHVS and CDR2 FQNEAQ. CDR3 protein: CASSLLAGGSSYNEQFF. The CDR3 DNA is TGTGCCAGCAGCCTTTTAGCGGGAGGGAGCTCCTACAATGAGCAGTTCTTC. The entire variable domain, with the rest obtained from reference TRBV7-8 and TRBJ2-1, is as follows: GAGVSQSPRYKVAKRGQDVALRCDPISGHVSLFWYQQALGQGPEFLTYFQNEAQLDKSGLPSDRFFAERPEGSVSTLKIQRTQQEDSAVYLCASSLLAGGSSYNEQFFGPGTRLTVL.

The CDR3 loop reads CASSQDRGKAFF. The CDR3 DNA sequence: TGTGCCAGCAGCCAAGACAGGGGGAAGGCTTTCTTT. The chain is built from TRBV7-2 and TRBJ1-1, with 9 bases identical to TRBD1. The CDR3 runs 12 residues. V shed 5 bases, J shed 11 bases, and the junction held 6 bases outside the gene matches. CDR1 is SGHTA, CDR2 FQGNSA, per germline.

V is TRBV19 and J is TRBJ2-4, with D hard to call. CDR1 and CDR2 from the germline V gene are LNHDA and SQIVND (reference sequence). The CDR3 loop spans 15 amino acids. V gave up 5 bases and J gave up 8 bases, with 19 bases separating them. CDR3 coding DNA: TGTGCCAGTAGTTGGGCAGGCCCAGGCCAGGACATTCAGTACTTC. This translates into CASSWAGPGQDIQYF.

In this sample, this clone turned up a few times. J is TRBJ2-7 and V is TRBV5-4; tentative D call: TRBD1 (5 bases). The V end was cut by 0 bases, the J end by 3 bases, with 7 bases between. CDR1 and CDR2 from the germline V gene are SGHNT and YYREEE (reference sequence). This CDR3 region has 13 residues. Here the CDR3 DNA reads TGTGCCAGCAGCTTGGACAGGCACTACGAGCAGTACTTC. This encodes CASSLDRHYEQYF.

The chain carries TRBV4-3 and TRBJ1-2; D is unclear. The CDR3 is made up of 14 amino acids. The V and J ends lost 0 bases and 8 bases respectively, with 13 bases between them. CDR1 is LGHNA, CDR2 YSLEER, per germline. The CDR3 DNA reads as TGCGCCAGCAGCCAAGATGGCCCCTTGAGGGGCTACACCTTC. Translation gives CASSQDGPLRGYTF.

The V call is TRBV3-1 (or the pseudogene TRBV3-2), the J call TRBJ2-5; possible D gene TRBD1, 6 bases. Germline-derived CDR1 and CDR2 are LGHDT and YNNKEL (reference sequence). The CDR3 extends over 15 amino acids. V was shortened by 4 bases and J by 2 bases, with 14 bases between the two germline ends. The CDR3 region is CASSLQWGPQETQYF. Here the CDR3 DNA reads TGTGCCAGCAGCCTCCAGTGGGGGCCACAAGAGACCCAGTACTTC.

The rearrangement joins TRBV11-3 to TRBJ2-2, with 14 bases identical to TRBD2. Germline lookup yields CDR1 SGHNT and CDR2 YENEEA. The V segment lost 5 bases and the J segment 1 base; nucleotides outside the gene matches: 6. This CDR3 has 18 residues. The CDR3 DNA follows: TGTGCCAGCAGCCCACGGACTAGCGGGGGGATGAACACCGGGGAGCTGTTTTTT. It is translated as CASSPRTSGGMNTGELFF.

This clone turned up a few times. DNA of the CDR3: TGTGCCAGGCGGACAGGGGGCGGTGAGCAGTACTTC. It specifies CARRTGGGEQYF. This chain uses TRBV2 with TRBJ2-7; TRBD1 agrees at 11 bases. The CDR3 runs 12 residues. The V gene's germline CDR1 is SNHLY and CDR2 FYNNEI. The J segment lost 7 bases and the V segment lost 9 bases, leaving 5 bases of the junction unmatched. The variable domain in full, completed from reference TRBV2 and TRBJ2-7, reads EPEVTQTPSHQVTQMGQEVILRCVPISNHLYFYWYRQILGQKVEFLVSFYNNEISEKSEIFDDQFSVERPDGSNFTLKIRSTKLEDSAMYFCARRTGGGEQYFGPGTRLTVT.

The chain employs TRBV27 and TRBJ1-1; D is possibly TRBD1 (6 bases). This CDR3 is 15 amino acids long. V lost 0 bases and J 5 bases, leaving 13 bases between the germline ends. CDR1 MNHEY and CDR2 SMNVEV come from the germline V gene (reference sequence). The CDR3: CASSLSSRGQTEAFF. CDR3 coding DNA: TGTGCCAGCAGTTTATCGAGCAGGGGCCAAACTGAAGCTTTCTTT.

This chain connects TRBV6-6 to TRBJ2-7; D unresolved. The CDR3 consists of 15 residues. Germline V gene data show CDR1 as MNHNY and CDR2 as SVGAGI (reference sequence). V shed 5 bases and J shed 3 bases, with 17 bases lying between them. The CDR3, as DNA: TGTGCCAGCAGTCCCGCACTCGAACTATACTACGAGCAGTACTTC. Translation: CASSPALELYYEQYF.

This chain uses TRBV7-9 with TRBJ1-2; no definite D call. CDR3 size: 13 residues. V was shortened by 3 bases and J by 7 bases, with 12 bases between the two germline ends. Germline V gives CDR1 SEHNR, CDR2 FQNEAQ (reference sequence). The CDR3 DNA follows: TGTGCCAGCAGCTTTACGGGCGCGGGTGGCTACACCTTC. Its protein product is CASSFTGAGGYTF.

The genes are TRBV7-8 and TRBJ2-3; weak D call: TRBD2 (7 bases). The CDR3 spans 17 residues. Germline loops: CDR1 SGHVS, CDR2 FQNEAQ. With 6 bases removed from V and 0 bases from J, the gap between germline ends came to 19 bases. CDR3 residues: CASSSWGGASSTDTQYF. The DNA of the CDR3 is TGTGCCAGCAGTTCTTGGGGGGGGGCGTCTAGCACAGATACGCAGTATTTT.

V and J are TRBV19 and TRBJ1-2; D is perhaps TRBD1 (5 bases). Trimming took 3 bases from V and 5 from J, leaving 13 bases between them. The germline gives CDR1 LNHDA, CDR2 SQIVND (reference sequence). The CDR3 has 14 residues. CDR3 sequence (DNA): TGTGCCAGTAGTATCCCGGGACTCCGGTATGGCTACACCTTC. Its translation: CASSIPGLRYGYTF. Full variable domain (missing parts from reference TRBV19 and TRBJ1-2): DGGITQSPKYLFRKEGQNVTLSCEQNLNHDAMYWYRQDPGQGLRLIYYSQIVNDFQKGDIAEGYSVSREKKESFPLTVTSAQKNPTAFYLCASSIPGLRYGYTFGSGTRLTVV.

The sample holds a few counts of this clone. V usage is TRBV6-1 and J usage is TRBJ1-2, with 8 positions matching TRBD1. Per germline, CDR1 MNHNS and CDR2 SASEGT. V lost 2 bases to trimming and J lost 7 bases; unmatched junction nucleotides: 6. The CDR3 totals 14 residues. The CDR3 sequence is CASSETGGGGGYTF. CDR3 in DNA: TGTGCCAGCAGTGAAACAGGGGGAGGAGGTGGCTACACCTTC.

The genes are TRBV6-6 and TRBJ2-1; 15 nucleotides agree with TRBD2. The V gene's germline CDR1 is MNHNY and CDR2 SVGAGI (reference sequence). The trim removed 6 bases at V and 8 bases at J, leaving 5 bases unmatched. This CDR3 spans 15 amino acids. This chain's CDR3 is CASRVGLAGGYEQFF. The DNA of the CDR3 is TGTGCCAGCAGGGTAGGACTAGCGGGAGGGTATGAGCAGTTCTTC.

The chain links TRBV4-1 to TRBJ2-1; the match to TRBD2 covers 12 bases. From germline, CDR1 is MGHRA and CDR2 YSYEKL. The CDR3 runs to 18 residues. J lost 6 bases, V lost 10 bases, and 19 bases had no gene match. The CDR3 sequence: CATSRAQSPTSGGNEQFF. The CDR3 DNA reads TGCGCCACCAGTAGGGCACAATCGCCGACTAGCGGGGGCAATGAGCAGTTCTTC.